The next 8 T cell receptor beta chains were all read from a single sample in a study of blood T cell repertoires in COVID-19 (TCRdb year 2020). The library was obtained by the immunoSEQ multiplex PCR assay. TCRdb obtained this table from immuneACCESS and retained in-frame rearrangements with V and J assigned. These tables miss some clones; where compared with another copy, unresolved V genes account for less than half of the shortfall, and the remainder is unexplained. This sample has 200,000 to 250,000 clones in its table, and around nine tenths of those were observed once. The ten most abundant clones make up 2.5% to 3% of the sample. The sequenced sample was peripheral blood. Every receptor here comes from a woman in her sixties with acute or convalescent COVID-19.

CDR3 protein: CASTPRGYYEQYF. CDR3 nucleotides: TGTGCCAGCACCCCCCGGGGTTATTACGAGCAGTACTTC. The chain is built from TRBV6-5 and TRBJ2-7; TRBD2 is a possible D gene (5 bases). Germline lookup yields CDR1 MNHEY and CDR2 SVGAGI. This CDR3 has 13 amino acids. Trimming left V 7 bases short and J 4 bases short, with 14 bases between.

The rearrangement uses TRBV5-5 and TRBJ2-7; perhaps TRBD1 as D (5 bases). The CDR3 sequence is 15 residues long. V lost 4 bases and J 2 bases, leaving 16 bases between the germline ends. The germline V gene has CDR1 SGHKS and CDR2 YYEKEE (reference sequence). The CDR3 sequence: CASSITTAIAYEQYF. CDR3 DNA: TGTGCCAGCAGCATTACGACAGCTATAGCCTACGAGCAGTACTTC.

The chain has TRBV19 and TRBJ1-5, with 7 bases that match TRBD1. Germline assignment: CDR1 LNHDA and CDR2 SQIVND (reference sequence). Losses at the gene ends were 3 bases for V and 0 bases for J; bases not matched to a gene: 2. This CDR3 is 15 amino acids long. CDR3 nucleotide sequence: TGTGCCAGTAGTATTTCAGGGGGTAGCAATCAGCCCCAGCATTTT. Protein product: CASSISGGSNQPQHF.

This chain connects TRBV24-1 to TRBJ2-3; the match to TRBD2 covers 13 bases. From germline, CDR1 is KGHDR and CDR2 SFDVKD. This CDR3 has 16 amino acids. J gave up 6 bases and V 3 bases, and 5 bases lay outside the gene matches. The CDR3 protein is CATSDPTSGGADTQYF. CDR3 in DNA: TGTGCCACCAGTGATCCTACTAGCGGGGGGGCCGATACGCAGTATTTT.

The chain has TRBV11-2 and TRBJ1-4; no clear D gene. The CDR3 length is 16 residues. V was shortened by 2 bases and J by 14 bases, with 24 bases between the two germline ends. The germline gives CDR1 SGHAT, CDR2 FQNNGV. The CDR3 loop is CASSLSPEAVRSGLFF. Here the CDR3 DNA reads TGTGCCAGCAGCTTAAGCCCAGAGGCCGTGCGTAGCGGTCTGTTTTTT.

The V call is TRBV7-3, the J call TRBJ1-2; TRBD1 matches 7 bases. J gave up 7 bases and V 0 bases, and 14 bases lay outside the gene matches. Germline V gene lookup returns CDR1 SGHTA and CDR2 FQGTGA. The CDR3 is 17 residues long. CDR3 coding DNA: TGTGCCAGCAGCTTAACGCAGAACAGGGGCTCCCCGGGTGGCTACACCTTC. It specifies CASSLTQNRGSPGGYTF.

This clone was counted a few times. The rearrangement joins TRBV15 to TRBJ2-1; a possible D gene is TRBD2 (5 bases). V lost 3 bases to trimming and J lost 5 bases, with 14 bases between them. CDR1 and CDR2 (germline): LNHNV, YYDKDF (reference sequence). The CDR3 length is 15 residues. The DNA of the CDR3 is TGTGCCACCAGCAGGCTCTTCGGGATCAACAATGAGCAGTTCTTC. It is translated as CATSRLFGINNEQFF.

The J gene is TRBJ2-2, the V gene TRBV27, with 7 bases matching TRBD2. CDR1 is MNHEY and CDR2 is SMNVEV in the germline V gene (reference sequence). With V trimmed by 10 bases and J by 1 base, 0 bases remained unmatched. The length of the CDR3 is 12 residues. CDR3 amino acids: CATGGNTGELFF. CDR3 coding DNA: TGTGCCACGGGGGGGAACACCGGGGAGCTGTTTTTT.